This T cell receptor beta chain was sequenced during a study of PD-1 blockade in classical Hodgkin lymphoma. Overall study results and limits: What caused the repertoire differences, perhaps disease activity or prior therapy, remains undefined.

Brentuximab vedotin exposure varied, and every patient relapsed after autologous stem cell transplantation. Complete response, partial response or progressive disease were the best responses. Concerning this clone itself: The target antigen is unknown.

V was pared by 0 bases and J by 4 bases, with 10 bases between. The CDR3 totals 15 residues. Germline CDR1 is SGDLS and CDR2 is YYNGEE. Sequencing was performed with immunoSEQ multiplex PCR; in TCRdb, only in-frame clones are kept and a portion is missing. This table holds about 85,000 clones, 92% found once. This TCR was recovered from a human donor with classical Hodgkin lymphoma. The starting material was peripheral blood mononuclear cells (PBMCs), obtained before the second cycle of nivolumab. V usage is TRBV9 and J usage is TRBJ2-2; D gene ambiguous. CDR3 region: CASSVATTATGELFF. The CDR3 DNA reads TGTGCCAGCAGCGTAGCTACGACGGCCACCGGGGAGCTGTTTTTT.